Here is one TCR beta chain with its context. The antigen is undetermined. V lost 8 bases and J lost 4, with 16 bases in between. CDR3 length: 14 residues. Per the germline V gene, CDR1 is SGHVS and CDR2 is FQNEAQ. This sample was taken from a study of breast tumors, draining lymph nodes, adjacent tissues. Points from the study as a whole: Most tumor T cells seemingly derive from lymph node, then expand in tumor.

Axillary draining lymph nodes of breast cancer patients supplied the node samples. In TCRdb, the multiplex PCR reads were re-called with MiXCR into one record per CDR3 protein. This sample carries approximately 180,000 distinct CDR3 sequences, approximately 33% of them seen once, and the ten largest clones take 3.8%. Sequenced input: axillary lymph node tissue. The V and J genes are TRBV7-8 and TRBJ2-3, with D maybe TRBD2 (5 bases). The receptor was isolated from a female donor with breast cancer. Some clones in this sample may be carry-over from other donors' samples. CDR3 sequence reads: CASGQRERADTQYF. CDR3 nucleotides: TGTGCCAGCGGCCAACGGGAACGGGCAGATACGCAGTATTTT.